Below are 28 T cell receptor beta chains sequenced from a single sample in a study of CD8 T cells in ankylosing spondylitis. Findings and caveats of the study: One TCR beta motif, made up of roughly 8 highly homologous variants, appeared characteristic of ankylosing spondylitis blood.

These TCRs' antigens remain unknown. TCRdb reprocessed the 5' RACE reads via MiXCR and lists one record per CDR3 protein. This table holds approximately 400,000 distinct CDR3 sequences, more than 25% found once. Sequenced: blood, either unsorted or a sorted T cell fraction (not recorded which). These receptors all stem from a male donor with ankylosing spondylitis.

This clonotype is a singleton in its sample. The V and J genes are TRBV4-1 and TRBJ2-1; 9 nucleotides match TRBD2. The CDR3 sequence is 19 residues long. Germline V lookup: CDR1 MGHRA, CDR2 YSYEKL. J gave up 4 bases and V 1 base, and 14 bases lay outside the gene matches. The CDR3 sequence: CASSQGSAGGPRGYNEQFF. CDR3 nucleotides: TGCGCCAGCAGCCAAGGTTCGGCGGGAGGGCCCCGAGGATACAATGAGCAGTTCTTC.

The chain combines TRBV3-1 with TRBJ2-7, with D hard to call. Trimming removed 0 bases from V and 2 bases from J, with 11 bases in between. This CDR3 contains 15 residues. Germline loops: CDR1 LGHDT, CDR2 YNNKEL (reference sequence). The CDR3 region has the DNA TGTGCCAGCAGCCAAGACGTAGCACTCGCCTACGAGCAGTACTTC. It translates to CASSQDVALAYEQYF.

V usage is TRBV5-1 and J usage is TRBJ2-3; the match to TRBD2 covers 13 bases. V shed 4 bases, J shed 3 bases, and the junction held 14 bases outside the gene matches. The CDR3 has 19 amino acids. Germline V gene data show CDR1 as SGHRS and CDR2 as YFSETQ. CDR3 sequence (DNA): TGCGCCAGCAGCCTCGGACTAGCGGGAGCAGTAGCAGGGACAGATACGCAGTATTTT. Translation: CASSLGLAGAVAGTDTQYF.

The chain has TRBV9 and TRBJ2-3; 15 positions agree with TRBD2. Trimming at V came to 4 bases and at J to 0 bases, leaving 15 bases not matched to a gene. Germline V gene lookup returns CDR1 SGDLS and CDR2 YYNGEE. The CDR3 length is 21 residues. The CDR3 region is CASSKSTFTGTSGRSTDTQYF. In DNA form, the CDR3 reads TGTGCCAGCAGCAAAAGTACCTTCACCGGGACTAGCGGGAGGAGCACAGATACGCAGTATTTT.

This clonotype was detected only a few times. The V and J genes are TRBV7-8 and TRBJ2-1, with D perhaps being TRBD1 or TRBD2 (5 bases each). V dropped 4 bases and J dropped 7 bases, with 20 bases sitting between them. Looked up from germline, CDR1 is SGHVS and CDR2 is FQNEAQ. This CDR3 contains 16 residues. The CDR3 reads CASSSMGVSGTNEQFF. In nucleotides, the CDR3 is TGTGCCAGCAGCTCGATGGGGGTATCCGGTACAAATGAGCAGTTCTTC.

In this sample, this clonotype turned up once. The J gene is TRBJ1-6, the V gene TRBV7-9; a weak D match, TRBD1 (5 bases). The V end was cut by 4 bases, the J end by 8 bases, with 12 bases between. The length of the CDR3 is 14 residues. Germline V CDR1 and CDR2: SEHNR, FQNEAQ (reference sequence). The DNA for the CDR3 is TGTGCCAGCAGCTCCGGGACGCTGGATTCACCCCTCCACTTT. Amino acid sequence: CASSSGTLDSPLHF.

This chain joins TRBV20-1 and TRBJ2-5, with TRBD2 matching 7 bases. Looked up from germline, CDR1 is DFQATT and CDR2 is SNEGSKA (reference sequence). This CDR3 has 14 residues. After removal of 0 bases from V and 5 bases from J, the junction contained 6 bases not matched to a gene. The CDR3 DNA reads TGCAGTGCTAGAGATCCGGCGGGGGAGGAGACCCAGTACTTC. It translates to CSARDPAGEETQYF.

This clonotype showed up many times. The rearrangement joins TRBV5-6 to TRBJ2-5; 7 nucleotides line up with TRBD1. The CDR3 extends over 15 amino acids. Trimming at V came to 1 base and at J to 2 bases, leaving 5 bases not matched to a gene. Germline loops: CDR1 SGHDT, CDR2 YYEEEE. CDR3 sequence (DNA): TGTGCCAGCAGCTTGAGGGACAGCCATCAAGAGACCCAGTACTTC. As protein: CASSLRDSHQETQYF.

This clonotype was observed at least ten times. This chain connects TRBV20-1 to TRBJ1-1; D ambiguous. Germline CDR1 reads DFQATT; CDR2 reads SNEGSKA (reference sequence). Trimming removed 0 bases from V and 1 base from J, with 6 bases in between. This CDR3 has 13 amino acids. CDR3 sequence (DNA): TGCAGTGCTAGAGATCCGGGGAACACTGAAGCTTTCTTT. This translates into CSARDPGNTEAFF.

The rearrangement links TRBV5-1 to TRBJ2-7; maybe TRBD1 (6 bases). V lost 5 bases, J lost 2 bases, and 14 bases lay in between. The CDR3 consists of 14 residues. The germline CDR1 and CDR2 sequences are SGHRS and YFSETQ. The CDR3 DNA reads TGCGCCAGCAGTATGGGGACATCAACCTACGAGCAGTACTTC. It encodes CASSMGTSTYEQYF.

This clonotype was observed a few times. The chain joins TRBV20-1 to TRBJ2-1, with 10 bases matching TRBD2. The length of the CDR3 is 18 residues. Trimming cost V 2 bases and J 7 bases; bases outside gene matches: 17. Germline lookup yields CDR1 DFQATT and CDR2 SNEGSKA (reference sequence). The CDR3 here is CSARSFGQAGGFRNEQFF. CDR3 nucleotide sequence: TGCAGTGCTAGAAGCTTCGGACAAGCGGGAGGGTTTCGGAATGAGCAGTTCTTC.

J is TRBJ2-1 and V is TRBV24-1, with a possible D match to TRBD1 (6 bases). The CDR3 is 14 amino acids. The germline CDR1 and CDR2 sequences are KGHDR and SFDVKD. Trimming cost V 1 base and J 6 bases, with 9 bases left between them. The CDR3 sequence: CATSDFGTTNEQFF. Here the CDR3 DNA reads TGTGCCACCAGTGATTTCGGGACAACCAATGAGCAGTTCTTC.

The chain joins TRBV12-3 or TRBV12-4 to TRBJ2-1; 7 bases map to TRBD2. This CDR3 contains 14 residues. Germline trimming cut 5 bases from V and 5 bases from J; bases unmatched to any gene: 6. In nucleotides, the CDR3 is TGTGCCAGCAGTGGCGGGGGAAATGACAATGAGCAGTTCTTC. It encodes CASSGGGNDNEQFF.

The chain combines TRBV24-1 with TRBJ1-2; 8 bases map to TRBD1. Germline V gene lookup returns CDR1 KGHDR and CDR2 SFDVKD. The CDR3 is 16 amino acids. V dropped 4 bases and J dropped 8; count of bases not matched to a gene: 14. CDR3 residues: CATSETPRQGRSGYTF. The CDR3 nucleotides are TGTGCCACCAGTGAGACCCCGAGACAGGGGAGAAGCGGCTACACCTTC.

The table lists this clonotype with a few counts. This chain connects TRBV20-1 to TRBJ1-2, with 10 nucleotides matching TRBD1. V was clipped by 5 bases and J by 7 bases; unmatched bases: 7. CDR3 length: 13 residues. Per the germline V gene, CDR1 is DFQATT and CDR2 is SNEGSKA (reference sequence). CDR3 coding DNA: TGCAGTGCTGCCGGGACAGGGGCTTCTGGCTACACCTTC. This translates into CSAAGTGASGYTF.

This clonotype was detected a few times. The chain couples TRBV7-8 to TRBJ2-4, with a weak D call TRBD1 (6 bases). Trimming left V 3 bases short and J 8 bases short, with 17 bases between. The germline CDR1 and CDR2 sequences are SGHVS and FQNEAQ. The CDR3 is 15 residues long. CDR3 region: CASSLPGDLGDIQYF. The CDR3 region has the DNA TGTGCCAGCAGCTTGCCAGGGGATTTGGGTGACATTCAGTACTTC. The full variable domain, with the rest looked up from reference TRBV7-8 and TRBJ2-4, is GAGVSQSPRYKVAKRGQDVALRCDPISGHVSLFWYQQALGQGPEFLTYFQNEAQLDKSGLPSDRFFAERPEGSVSTLKIQRTQQEDSAVYLCASSLPGDLGDIQYFGAGTRLSVL.

This clonotype turned up a few times. The rearrangement joins TRBV7-2 to TRBJ1-2, with 9 bases lining up with TRBD1. There are 16 residues in the CDR3. In germline, CDR1 is SGHTA, CDR2 FQGNSA. The J segment lost 5 bases and the V segment lost 6 bases, leaving 13 bases of the junction unmatched. Written as DNA, the CDR3 is TGTGCCAGCAGTCAAAGGGGACAGGGAGGAGGGTATGGCTACACCTTC. This gives the protein CASSQRGQGGGYGYTF.

The V call is TRBV20-1, the J call TRBJ1-3; 7 bases line up with TRBD1. Germline V gives CDR1 DFQATT, CDR2 SNEGSKA (reference sequence). CDR3 length: 14 residues. The V and J ends lost 7 bases and 1 base, in that order; junction bases with no gene match: 7. The CDR3 reads CSGQGGASGNTIYF. For the CDR3, the DNA is TGCAGTGGGCAGGGGGGCGCATCTGGAAACACCATATATTTT.

This clonotype has more than one count but fewer than ten. CDR3 in amino acids: CASSLGPPSLQGVHQPQHF. CDR3 in DNA: TGTGCCAGCAGCTTAGGGCCGCCATCACTACAGGGGGTGCATCAGCCCCAGCATTTT. The rearrangement links TRBV7-2 to TRBJ1-5, with 8 bases matching TRBD1. Germline CDR1 is SGHTA and CDR2 is FQGNSA. V lost 1 base and J lost 5; bases outside the gene matches: 16. The CDR3 runs to 19 residues.

The chain has TRBV12-3 or TRBV12-4 and TRBJ2-5, with a tentative D call TRBD1 (5 bases). Trimming removed 6 bases from V and 5 bases from J, with 13 bases in between. The length of the CDR3 is 13 residues. Here the CDR3 reads CASRDTVGETQYF. The CDR3 nucleotides read TGTGCCAGCAGGGACACCGTTGGGGAGACCCAGTACTTC.

This clonotype was picked up a small number of times. The chain couples TRBV7-6 to TRBJ1-3; TRBD1 agrees at 7 bases. Germline V gene data show CDR1 as SGHVS and CDR2 as FNYEAQ. The CDR3 runs to 14 residues. J was trimmed by 7 bases and V by 5 bases; bases with no gene match: 8. The CDR3 protein is CASSTPGTANTIYF. The CDR3 coding sequence is TGTGCCAGCAGCACCCCTGGGACAGCCAACACCATATATTTT.

The chain couples TRBV12-3 or TRBV12-4 to TRBJ1-5; 7 nucleotides align to TRBD1. The CDR3 covers 14 residues. J was trimmed by 3 bases and V by 6 bases; bases with no gene match: 5. CDR3 in DNA: TGTGCCAGCAGCAGGGACAGCCTCAATCAGCCCCAGCATTTT. It specifies CASSRDSLNQPQHF.

This clonotype was detected only a few times. The chain employs TRBV10-2 and TRBJ2-1, with 9 bases matching TRBD1. J lost 6 bases, V lost 7 bases, and 10 bases had no gene match. This CDR3 is 15 amino acids long. Per the germline V gene, CDR1 is WSHSY and CDR2 is SAAADI. The CDR3 DNA is TGCGCCAGCACCCCACAGGGGGCAGGTATCAATGAGCAGTTCTTC. Its translation: CASTPQGAGINEQFF.

The rearrangement joins TRBV20-1 to TRBJ2-1, with TRBD1 matching over 8 bases. From germline, CDR1 is DFQATT and CDR2 SNEGSKA (reference sequence). J was trimmed by 0 bases and V by 4 bases; bases with no gene match: 8. The CDR3 length is 16 residues. CDR3 DNA: TGCAGTGCTACGTCCAGGGGGCAGAGCTCCTACAATGAGCAGTTCTTC. This sequence encodes CSATSRGQSSYNEQFF.

The V call is TRBV19, the J call TRBJ2-3; 13 bases align to TRBD2. J was trimmed by 6 bases and V by 3 bases; bases with no gene match: 3. Germline CDR1 is LNHDA and CDR2 is SQIVND (reference sequence). The CDR3 length is 15 residues. The CDR3 reads CASSMTSGGPDTQYF. The CDR3 DNA follows: TGTGCCAGTAGTATGACTAGCGGGGGGCCTGATACGCAGTATTTT.

This clonotype was seen more than once but under ten times. This chain links TRBV20-1 with TRBJ2-1; 8 bases align to TRBD2. In germline, CDR1 is DFQATT, CDR2 SNEGSKA (reference sequence). V trimming: 3 bases; J trimming: 4 bases; junction bases outside the gene matches: 8. The CDR3 contains 15 residues. CDR3 region: CSARVRLAGYNEQFF. The CDR3 DNA reads TGCAGTGCTAGGGTCCGGTTAGCGGGGTACAATGAGCAGTTCTTC.

This chain connects TRBV7-2 to TRBJ2-1; no clear D. The CDR3 loop spans 14 amino acids. V was cut by 1 base and J by 5 bases, with 9 bases left in between. CDR1 and CDR2 (germline): SGHTA, FQGNSA. This CDR3 is CASSLGTQDNEQFF. For the CDR3, the DNA is TGTGCCAGCAGCTTAGGAACGCAGGACAATGAGCAGTTCTTC.

This rearrangement joins TRBV6-1 to TRBJ1-1; D not resolved. V dropped 3 bases and J dropped 0 bases, with 14 bases sitting between them. The CDR3 covers 16 residues. The V gene's germline CDR1 is MNHNS and CDR2 SASEGT. The CDR3 is CASSERERILNTEAFF. CDR3 nucleotides: TGTGCCAGCAGTGAGAGGGAAAGAATTTTGAACACTGAAGCTTTCTTT.